This T cell receptor (beta chain) originates from a study of cytomegalovirus exposure and HLA in healthy donors. From germline, CDR1 is SGDLS and CDR2 YYNGEE. This CDR3 is 16 amino acids long. V was cut by 0 bases and J by 2 bases, with 13 bases left in between. This clone has a single count. The PCR made use of 60 Vbeta and 13 Jbeta primers. TCRdb's table, derived via immunoSEQ multiplex PCR, lists solely in-frame clones and lacks some. The table has 30,000 to 45,000 clones, approximately 90% seen once. The sequence derives from a middle-aged woman in good health and CMV-seropositive. The chain couples TRBV9 to TRBJ2-3, with D possibly matching TRBD2 (5 bases). Sample: PBMCs. The CDR3 reads CASSVAAMRVTDTQYF. The CDR3 nucleotides read TGTGCCAGCAGCGTAGCGGCGATGCGGGTCACAGATACGCAGTATTTT.